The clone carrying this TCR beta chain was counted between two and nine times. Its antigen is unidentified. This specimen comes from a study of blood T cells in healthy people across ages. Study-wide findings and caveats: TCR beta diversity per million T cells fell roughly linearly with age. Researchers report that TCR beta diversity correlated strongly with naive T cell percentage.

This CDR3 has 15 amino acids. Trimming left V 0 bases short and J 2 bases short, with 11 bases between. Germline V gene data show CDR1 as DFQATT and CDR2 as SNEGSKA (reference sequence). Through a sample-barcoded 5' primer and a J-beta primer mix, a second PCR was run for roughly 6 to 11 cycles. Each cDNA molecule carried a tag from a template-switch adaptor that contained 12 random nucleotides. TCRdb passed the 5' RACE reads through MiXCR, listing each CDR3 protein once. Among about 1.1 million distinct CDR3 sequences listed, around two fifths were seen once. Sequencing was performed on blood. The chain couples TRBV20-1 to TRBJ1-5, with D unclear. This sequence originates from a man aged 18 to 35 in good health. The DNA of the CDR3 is TGCAGTGCTAGAGATTGGAGGTCTGGCAATCAGCCCCAGCATTTT. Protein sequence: CSARDWRSGNQPQHF.